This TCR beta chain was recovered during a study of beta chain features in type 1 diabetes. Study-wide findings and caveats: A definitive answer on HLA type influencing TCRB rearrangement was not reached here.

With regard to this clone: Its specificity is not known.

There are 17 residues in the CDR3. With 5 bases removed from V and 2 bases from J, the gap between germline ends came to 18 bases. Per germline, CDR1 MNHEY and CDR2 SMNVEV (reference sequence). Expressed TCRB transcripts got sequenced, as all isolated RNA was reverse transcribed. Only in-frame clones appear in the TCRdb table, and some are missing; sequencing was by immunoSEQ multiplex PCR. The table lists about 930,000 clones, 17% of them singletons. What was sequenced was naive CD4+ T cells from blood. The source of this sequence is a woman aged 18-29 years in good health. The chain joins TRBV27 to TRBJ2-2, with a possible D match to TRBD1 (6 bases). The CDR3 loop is CASSPSIGTINTGELFF. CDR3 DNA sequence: TGTGCCAGCAGTCCAAGCATAGGGACAATTAACACCGGGGAGCTGTTTTTT.